This TCR beta chain originates from a study of graft-versus-host responses after intestinal transplantation. Whole-study context: Multivisceral, liver-intestinal, or isolated intestinal grafts went to recipients.

The CDR3 is 18 amino acids. Per the germline V gene, CDR1 is ENHRY and CDR2 is SYGVKD. V trimming: 4 bases; J trimming: 2 bases; junction bases outside the gene matches: 17. Study-level findings and limits: Recipient marrow harbored GvH clones, some of which surfaced first in ileum or blood.

A word on this clone: The target antigen is unknown.

Sequencing was performed with immunoSEQ multiplex PCR; in TCRdb, only in-frame clones are kept and a portion is missing. The sample has roughly 30,000 clones, around 83% seen once; the top ten hold approximately 20%. The specimen comprised unstimulated CD8+ T cells sorted from spleen or lymph node cells, sampled before intestinal transplant. The TCR was taken from a human donor who received an intestinal transplant. J is TRBJ2-7 and V is TRBV10-3; 7 nucleotides line up with TRBD1. The CDR3 sequence is CAISGGGQWWGSPYEQYF. The CDR3 coding sequence is TGTGCCATCAGTGGAGGGGGACAGTGGTGGGGGTCGCCCTACGAGCAGTACTTC.